This T cell receptor (beta chain) was observed in a study of CD8 T cells in Susac syndrome. General study results and limits: TCR sequencing and HLA analysis covered a relatively small number of individuals.

Germline V lookup: CDR1 PRHDT, CDR2 FYEKMQ (reference sequence). V lost 5 bases and J lost 4, with 14 bases in between. This CDR3 has 15 residues. TCR beta from blood CD8+ and CD4+ T cells was sequenced. An amount of RNA that ranged from roughly 0.5 to 1 ug was reverse transcribed with random hexamers. The immunoSEQ assay covered 54 Vbeta and 13 Jbeta segments for CDR3. TCRdb ran MiXCR on the immunoSEQ multiplex PCR reads and lists one entry per CDR3 protein. The sample carries fewer than 85,000 distinct CDR3 sequences, over 85% recorded once. On this clonotype itself: What it binds is unknown.

Source material: CD8+ T cells from PBMCs. The clonotype comes from a human donor with multiple sclerosis. The rearrangement links TRBV13 to TRBJ2-2, with D maybe TRBD1 (6 bases). CDR3 DNA: TGTGCCAGCAGCCCGGACCCCAGGGGCACCGGGGAGCTGTTTTTT. Protein: CASSPDPRGTGELFF.